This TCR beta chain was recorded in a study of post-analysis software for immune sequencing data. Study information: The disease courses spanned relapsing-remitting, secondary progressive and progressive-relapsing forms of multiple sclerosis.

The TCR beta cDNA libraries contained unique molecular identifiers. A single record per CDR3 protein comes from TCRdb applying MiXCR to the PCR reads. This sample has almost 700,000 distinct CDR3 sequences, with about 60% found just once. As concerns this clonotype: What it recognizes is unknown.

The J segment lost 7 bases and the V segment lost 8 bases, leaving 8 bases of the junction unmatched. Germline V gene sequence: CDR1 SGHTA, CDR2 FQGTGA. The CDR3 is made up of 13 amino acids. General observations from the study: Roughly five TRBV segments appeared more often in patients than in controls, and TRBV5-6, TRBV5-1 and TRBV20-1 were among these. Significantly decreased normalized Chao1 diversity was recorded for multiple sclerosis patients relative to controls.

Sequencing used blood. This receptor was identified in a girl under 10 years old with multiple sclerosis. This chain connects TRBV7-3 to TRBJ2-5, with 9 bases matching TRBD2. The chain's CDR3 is CASCRREGGTQYF. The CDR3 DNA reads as TGTGCCAGCTGTAGGCGGGAGGGGGGGACCCAGTACTTC.